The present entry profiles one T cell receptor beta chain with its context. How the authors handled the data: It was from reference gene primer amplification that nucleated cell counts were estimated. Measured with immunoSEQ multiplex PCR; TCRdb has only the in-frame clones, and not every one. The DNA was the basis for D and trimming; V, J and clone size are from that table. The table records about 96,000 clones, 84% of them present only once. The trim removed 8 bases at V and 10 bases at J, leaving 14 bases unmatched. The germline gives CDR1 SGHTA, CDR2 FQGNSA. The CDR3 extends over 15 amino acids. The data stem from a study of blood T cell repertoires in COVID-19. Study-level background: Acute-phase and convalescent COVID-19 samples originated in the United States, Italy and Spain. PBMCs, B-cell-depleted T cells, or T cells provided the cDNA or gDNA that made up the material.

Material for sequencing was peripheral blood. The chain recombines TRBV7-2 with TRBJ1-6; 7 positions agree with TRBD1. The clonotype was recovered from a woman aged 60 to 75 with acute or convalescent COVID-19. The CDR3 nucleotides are TGTGCCAGCTTACAGGGGACGCAGTTATGGTCACCCCTCCACTTT. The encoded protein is CASLQGTQLWSPLHF.